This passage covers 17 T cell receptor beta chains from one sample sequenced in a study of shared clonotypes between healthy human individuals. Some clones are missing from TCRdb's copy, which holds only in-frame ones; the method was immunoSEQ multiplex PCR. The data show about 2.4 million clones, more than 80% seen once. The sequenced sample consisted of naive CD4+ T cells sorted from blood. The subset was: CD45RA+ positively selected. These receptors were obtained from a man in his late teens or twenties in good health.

The DNA for the CDR3 is TGTGCCTGGGTAGCCTTGACGGGAAGTCACACCTTC. This codes for CAWVALTGSHTF. The chain employs TRBV30 and TRBJ1-2; D is undetermined. This CDR3 contains 12 residues. Germline loops: CDR1 GTSNPN, CDR2 SVGIG (reference sequence). V gave up 5 bases and J gave up 12 bases, with 19 bases separating them.

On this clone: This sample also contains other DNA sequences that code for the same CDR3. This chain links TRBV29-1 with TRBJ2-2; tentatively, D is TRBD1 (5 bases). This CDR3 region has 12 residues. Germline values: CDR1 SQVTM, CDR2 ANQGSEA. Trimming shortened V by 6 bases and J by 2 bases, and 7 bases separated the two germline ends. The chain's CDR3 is CSVDRNTGELFF. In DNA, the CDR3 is TGCAGCGTCGACAGAAACACCGGGGAGCTGTTTTTT.

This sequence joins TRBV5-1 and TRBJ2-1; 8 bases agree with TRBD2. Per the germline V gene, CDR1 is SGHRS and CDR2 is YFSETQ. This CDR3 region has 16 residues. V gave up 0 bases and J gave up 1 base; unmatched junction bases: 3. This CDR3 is CASSLVSSGSYNEQFF. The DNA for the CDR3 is TGCGCCAGCAGCTTGGTGTCTAGCGGGTCCTACAATGAGCAGTTCTTC.

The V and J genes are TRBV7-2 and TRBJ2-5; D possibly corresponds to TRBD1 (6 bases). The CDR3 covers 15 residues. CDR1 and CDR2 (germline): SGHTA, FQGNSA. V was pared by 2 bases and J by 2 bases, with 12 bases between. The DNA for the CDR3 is TGTGCCAGCAGCTTAATGGGCAGGGGACAAGAGACCCAGTACTTC. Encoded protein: CASSLMGRGQETQYF.

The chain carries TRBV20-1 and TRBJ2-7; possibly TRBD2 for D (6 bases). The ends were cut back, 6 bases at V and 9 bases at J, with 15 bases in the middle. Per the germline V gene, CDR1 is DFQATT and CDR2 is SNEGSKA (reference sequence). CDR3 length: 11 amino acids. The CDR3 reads CSANLGGRQYF. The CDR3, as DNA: TGCAGTGCCAACCTCGGGGGTCGGCAGTACTTC.

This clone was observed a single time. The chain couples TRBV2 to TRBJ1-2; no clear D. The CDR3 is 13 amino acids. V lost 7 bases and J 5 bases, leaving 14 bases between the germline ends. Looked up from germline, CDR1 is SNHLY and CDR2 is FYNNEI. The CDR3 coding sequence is TGTGCCAGCAACGGAGACCAGATTTATGGCTACACCTTC. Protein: CASNGDQIYGYTF.

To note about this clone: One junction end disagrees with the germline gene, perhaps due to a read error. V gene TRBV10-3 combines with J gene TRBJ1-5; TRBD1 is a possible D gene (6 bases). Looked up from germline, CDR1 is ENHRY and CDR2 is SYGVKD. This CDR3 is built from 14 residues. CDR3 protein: CATSKDRDYQPQHF. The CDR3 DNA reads TGTGCCACCAGTAAGGACAGAGACTATCAGCCCCAGCATTTT.

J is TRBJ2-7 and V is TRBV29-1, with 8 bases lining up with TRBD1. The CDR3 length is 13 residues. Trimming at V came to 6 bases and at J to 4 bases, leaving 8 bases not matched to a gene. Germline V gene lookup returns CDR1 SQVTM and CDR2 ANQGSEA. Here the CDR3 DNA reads TGCAGCGTCGCTGACAGGGGAGAGTACGAGCAGTACTTC. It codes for CSVADRGEYEQYF.

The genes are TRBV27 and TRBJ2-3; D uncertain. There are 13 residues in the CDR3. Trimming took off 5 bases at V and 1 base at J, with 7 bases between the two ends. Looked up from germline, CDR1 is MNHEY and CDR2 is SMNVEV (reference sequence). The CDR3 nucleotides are TGTGCCAGCAGTCCCGGGCGCACAGATACGCAGTATTTT. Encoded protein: CASSPGRTDTQYF.

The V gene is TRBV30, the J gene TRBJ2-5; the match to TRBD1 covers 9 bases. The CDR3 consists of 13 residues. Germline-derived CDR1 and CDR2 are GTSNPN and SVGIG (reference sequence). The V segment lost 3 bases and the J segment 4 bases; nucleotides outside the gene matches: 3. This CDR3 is CAWSGTGRETQYF. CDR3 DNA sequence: TGTGCCTGGAGCGGGACAGGGAGAGAGACCCAGTACTTC.

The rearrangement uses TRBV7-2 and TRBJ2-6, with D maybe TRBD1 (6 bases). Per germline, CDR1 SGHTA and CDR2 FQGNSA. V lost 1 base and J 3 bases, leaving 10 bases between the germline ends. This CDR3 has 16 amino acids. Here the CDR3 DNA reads TGTGCCAGCAGCTTAGGTCCAGGGGTTGGGGCCAACGTCCTGACTTTC. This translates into CASSLGPGVGANVLTF.

The CDR3 loop reads CAWSQWDNQPQHF. CDR3 in DNA: TGTGCCTGGAGTCAATGGGACAATCAGCCCCAGCATTTT. This chain connects TRBV30 to TRBJ1-5; D is unclear. V dropped 2 bases and J dropped 3 bases, with 8 bases sitting between them. The CDR3 runs 13 residues. Germline V lookup: CDR1 GTSNPN, CDR2 SVGIG (reference sequence).

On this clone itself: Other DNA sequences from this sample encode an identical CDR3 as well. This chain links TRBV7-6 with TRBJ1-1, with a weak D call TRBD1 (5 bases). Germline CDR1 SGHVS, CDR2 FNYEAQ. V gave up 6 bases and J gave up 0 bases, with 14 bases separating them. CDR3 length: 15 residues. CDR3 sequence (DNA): TGTGCCAGCAGTCTAGGGGCCGGGGTGAACACTGAAGCTTTCTTT. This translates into CASSLGAGVNTEAFF.

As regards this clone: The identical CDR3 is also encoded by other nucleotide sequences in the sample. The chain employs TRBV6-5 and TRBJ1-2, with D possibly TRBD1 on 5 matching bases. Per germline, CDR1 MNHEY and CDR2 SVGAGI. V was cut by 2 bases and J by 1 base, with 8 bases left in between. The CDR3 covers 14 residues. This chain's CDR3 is CASSYRGFNYGYTF. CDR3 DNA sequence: TGTGCCAGCAGTTACAGGGGTTTTAACTATGGCTACACCTTC.

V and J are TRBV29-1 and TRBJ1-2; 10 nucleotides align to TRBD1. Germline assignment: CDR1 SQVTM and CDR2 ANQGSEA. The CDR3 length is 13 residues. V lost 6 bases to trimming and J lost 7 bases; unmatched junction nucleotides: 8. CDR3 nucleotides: TGCAGCGTCGGGACAGGGGTAGACCTTGGCTACACCTTC. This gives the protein CSVGTGVDLGYTF.

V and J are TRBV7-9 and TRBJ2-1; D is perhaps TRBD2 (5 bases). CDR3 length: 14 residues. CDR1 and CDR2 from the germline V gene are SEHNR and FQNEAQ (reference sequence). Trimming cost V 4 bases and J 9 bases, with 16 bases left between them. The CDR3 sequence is CASSSNGPAGEQFF. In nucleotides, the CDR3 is TGTGCCAGCAGCTCTAACGGCCCCGCGGGTGAGCAGTTCTTC.

The CDR3 is CASSFPTSGAKNIQYF. In DNA, the CDR3 is TGTGCCAGCAGCTTCCCGACTAGCGGTGCCAAAAACATTCAGTACTTC. This chain uses TRBV5-5 with TRBJ2-4; 9 nucleotides align to TRBD2. Germline-derived CDR1 and CDR2 are SGHKS and YYEKEE (reference sequence). The CDR3 consists of 16 residues. Trimming cost V 2 bases and J 1 base; bases outside gene matches: 4.